This T cell receptor beta chain was captured in a study of cytomegalovirus exposure and HLA in healthy donors. Whole-study findings and limits: In a later analysis, first-cohort TCR clusters were found to tend to co-occur in the 120 or so validation repertoires. Across donors, most TCRs were seen rarely, yet some public ones were widespread. The investigators catalogued 150 or so TCR beta chains as cytomegalovirus-associated.

Clones were sequenced by immunoSEQ multiplex PCR, and TCRdb holds only the in-frame ones, with some missing. The sample contains 150,000 to 200,000 clones, roughly 89% of which appear only once. Per the germline V gene, CDR1 is MNHEY and CDR2 is SMNVEV (reference sequence). Trimming removed 5 bases from V and 8 bases from J; junction bases left unmatched: 5. The CDR3 is 15 amino acids. About this clone itself: Its antigen is still unknown.

Sequenced: PBMCs. This chain connects TRBV27 to TRBJ2-1, with 14 bases matching TRBD2. The clonotype was recovered from a woman aged 25 to 39 in good health and CMV-seronegative. CDR3: CASSAGLAGGDEQFF. CDR3 in DNA: TGTGCCAGCAGTGCCGGACTAGCGGGGGGAGATGAGCAGTTCTTC.